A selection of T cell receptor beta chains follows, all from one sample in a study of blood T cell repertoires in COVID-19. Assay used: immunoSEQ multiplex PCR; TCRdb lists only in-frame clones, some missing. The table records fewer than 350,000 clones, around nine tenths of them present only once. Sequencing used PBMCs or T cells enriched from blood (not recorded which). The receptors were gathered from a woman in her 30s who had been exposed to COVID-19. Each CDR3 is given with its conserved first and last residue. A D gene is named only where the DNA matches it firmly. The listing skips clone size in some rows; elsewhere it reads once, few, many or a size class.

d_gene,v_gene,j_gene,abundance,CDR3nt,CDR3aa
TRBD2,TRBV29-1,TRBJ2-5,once,TGCAGCCCTGGGAGCGGGAGGGCCCAAGAGACCCAGTACTTC,CSPGSGRAQETQYF
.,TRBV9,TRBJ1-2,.,TGTGCCAGCAGCGTAGGCCCAATCGGGAGGATTGACTATGGCTACACCTTC,CASSVGPIGRIDYGYTF
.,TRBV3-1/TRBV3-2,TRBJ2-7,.,TGTGCCAGCAGCCTTGGGATGACTAGCTCCTACGAGCAGTACTTC,CASSLGMTSSYEQYF
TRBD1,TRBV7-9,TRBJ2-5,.,TGTGCCAGCAGCTCGGACAGGGGCGCCCTACAAGAGACCCAGTACTTC,CASSSDRGALQETQYF
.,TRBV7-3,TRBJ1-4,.,TGTGCCAGCAGCCGACAGACGGGTGAAAAACTGTTTTTT,CASSRQTGEKLFF
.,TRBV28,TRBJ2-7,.,TGTGCCAGCAGTTTGGGGTACGAGGGATTCTACGAGCAGTACTTC,CASSLGYEGFYEQYF
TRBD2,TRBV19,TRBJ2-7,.,TGTGCCAGTAGTACTACCTGGACTAGCGGGAGTGACGAGCAGTACTTC,CASSTTWTSGSDEQYF
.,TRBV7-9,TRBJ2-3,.,TGTGCCAGCAGCTTAGCGGGAGGCTCCACAGATACGCAGTATTTT,CASSLAGGSTDTQYF
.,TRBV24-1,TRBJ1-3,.,TGTGCCACCTCACCGGGGGGACCGGGCTCTGGAAACACCATATATTTT,CATSPGGPGSGNTIYF
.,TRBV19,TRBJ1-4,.,TGTGCCAGTAGTATAGATGGGAGGGAAAAACTGTTTTTT,CASSIDGREKLFF
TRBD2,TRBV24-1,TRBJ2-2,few,TGTGCCACCAGTGAAGGACTAGTGGCGGGGGAGCTGTTTTTT,CATSEGLVAGELFF
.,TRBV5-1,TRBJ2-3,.,TGCGCCAGCAGCCCGGGACAATTACTCGCAGATACGCAGTATTTT,CASSPGQLLADTQYF
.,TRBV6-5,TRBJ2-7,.,TGTGCCAGCAGTCCCCAGGGGTCACCAACCTACGAGCAGTACTTC,CASSPQGSPTYEQYF
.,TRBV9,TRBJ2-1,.,TGTGCCAGCAGCGTAGGGTGGAGCTCCTACAATGAGCAGTTCTTC,CASSVGWSSYNEQFF
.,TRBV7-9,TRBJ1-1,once,TGTGCCAGCAGCCGCGGGGGCGGGGACACTGAAGCTTTCTTT,CASSRGGGDTEAFF
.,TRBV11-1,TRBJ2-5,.,TGTGCCAGCAGCTTATGGGCAGGGGGGGAGACCCAGTACTTC,CASSLWAGGETQYF
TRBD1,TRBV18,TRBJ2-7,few,TGTGCCAGCTCACCGGGACAGGGGGCTGGCGAGCAGTACTTC,CASSPGQGAGEQYF
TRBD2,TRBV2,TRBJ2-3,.,TGTGCCAGCAGGGAGACTAGCGGGAGGGTGGGAGATACGCAGTATTTT,CASRETSGRVGDTQYF
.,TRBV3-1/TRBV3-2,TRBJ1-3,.,TGTGCCAGCAGCCAAGATGGGGGTCAAACAGGGAGTATGGGAAACACCATATATTTT,CASSQDGGQTGSMGNTIYF
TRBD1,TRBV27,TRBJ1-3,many,TGTGCCAGCAGTAAGACAGGGGGGGGAAACACCATATATTTT,CASSKTGGGNTIYF
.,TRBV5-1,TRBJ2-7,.,TGCGCCAGCAGCTTGGTTGTGGGGAGCTCCTACGAGCAGTACTTC,CASSLVVGSSYEQYF
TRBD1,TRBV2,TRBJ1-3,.,TGTGCCAGCCCGACCGGGACAGGGACGGGAAACACCATATATTTT,CASPTGTGTGNTIYF
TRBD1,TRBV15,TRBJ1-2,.,TGTGCCACCAGCAGCAGCCGTGGACAGGGTGGTATCTATGGCTACACCTTC,CATSSSRGQGGIYGYTF
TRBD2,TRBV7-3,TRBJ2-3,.,TGTGCCAGCAGCTTAACGGGAGGGGCAGATACGCAGTATTTT,CASSLTGGADTQYF
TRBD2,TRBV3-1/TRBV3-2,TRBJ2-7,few,TGTGCCAGCAGCCAAGAGACTAGCGGCGAGCAGTACTTC,CASSQETSGEQYF
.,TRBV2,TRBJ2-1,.,TGTGCCAGCAGTGGGGTAGAGAAGACTAGTGGCCGGTATGAGCAGTTCTTC,CASSGVEKTSGRYEQFF
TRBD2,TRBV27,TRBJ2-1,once,TGTGCCAGCAGTACGCTAGCGGGGTCCTACAATGAGCAGTTCTTC,CASSTLAGSYNEQFF
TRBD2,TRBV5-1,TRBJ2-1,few,TGCGCCAGCAGCTTGGTTGGTCTAGCGGACAATGAGCAGTTCTTC,CASSLVGLADNEQFF
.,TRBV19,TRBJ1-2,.,TGTGCCAGTAGTACCGCCAGGGTGGCTAACTATGGCTACACCTTC,CASSTARVANYGYTF
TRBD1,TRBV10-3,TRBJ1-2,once,TGTGCCATCAGTCAGTCCGGGACAGGTTATGGCTACACCTTC,CAISQSGTGYGYTF
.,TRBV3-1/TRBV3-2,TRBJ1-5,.,TGTGCCAGCAGCCAAGATCGACGGGGCAATCAGCCCCAGCATTTT,CASSQDRRGNQPQHF
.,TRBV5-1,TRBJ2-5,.,TGCGCCAGCAGCTTGGAGTCAGGACAAGAGACCCAGTACTTC,CASSLESGQETQYF
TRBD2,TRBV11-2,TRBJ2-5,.,TGTGCCAGCAGCTCCGGACTAGCGGGAGTAGAGACCCAGTACTTC,CASSSGLAGVETQYF
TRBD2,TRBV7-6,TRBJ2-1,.,TGTGCCAGCAGCTTCCCTACTAGCGGGGAGTACAATGAGCAGTTCTTC,CASSFPTSGEYNEQFF
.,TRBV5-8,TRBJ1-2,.,TGTGCCAGCAGCTTGGACAGATACTATGGCTACACCTTC,CASSLDRYYGYTF
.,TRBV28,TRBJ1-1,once,TGTGGTGTCCTAGATAACACTGAAGCTTTCTTT,CGVLDNTEAFF
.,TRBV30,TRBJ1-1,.,TGTGCCTGGAGTGTACTCGACAGTGAAGCTTTCTTT,CAWSVLDSEAFF